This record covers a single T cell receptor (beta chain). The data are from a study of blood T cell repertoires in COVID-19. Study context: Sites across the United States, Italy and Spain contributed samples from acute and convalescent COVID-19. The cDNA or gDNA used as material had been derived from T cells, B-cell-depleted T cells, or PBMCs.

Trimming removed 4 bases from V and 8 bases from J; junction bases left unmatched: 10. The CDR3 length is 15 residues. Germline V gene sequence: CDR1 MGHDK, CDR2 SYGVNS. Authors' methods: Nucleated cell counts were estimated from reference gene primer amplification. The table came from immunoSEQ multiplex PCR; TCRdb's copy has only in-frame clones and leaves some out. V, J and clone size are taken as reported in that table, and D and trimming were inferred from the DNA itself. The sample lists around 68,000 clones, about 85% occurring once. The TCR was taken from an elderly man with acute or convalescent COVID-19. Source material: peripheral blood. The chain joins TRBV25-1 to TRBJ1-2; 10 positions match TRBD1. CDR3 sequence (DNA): TGTGCCAGCAGTGGTCCGGGACAGGGGTTCAGGGGCTACACCTTC. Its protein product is CASSGPGQGFRGYTF.